The T cell receptor beta chain described here comes from a study of blood T cells in healthy people across ages. The ends were cut back, 6 bases at V and 1 base at J, with 12 bases in the middle. The CDR3 loop spans 15 amino acids. The germline gives CDR1 SEHNR, CDR2 FQNEAQ (reference sequence). Through a sample-barcoded 5' primer and a J-beta primer mix, a second PCR was run for about 6 to 11 cycles. TCRdb ran MiXCR on the 5' RACE reads and lists one entry per CDR3 protein. The profile shows about 780,000 distinct CDR3 sequences, about 47% of them singletons. V gene TRBV7-9 combines with J gene TRBJ2-2; a possible D gene is TRBD1 (6 bases). The clonotype comes from an elderly man in good health. Material: blood. In DNA, the CDR3 is TGTGCCAGCAGTGGGGCAGGGGTGAACACCGGGGAGCTGTTTTTT. It yields the protein CASSGAGVNTGELFF.